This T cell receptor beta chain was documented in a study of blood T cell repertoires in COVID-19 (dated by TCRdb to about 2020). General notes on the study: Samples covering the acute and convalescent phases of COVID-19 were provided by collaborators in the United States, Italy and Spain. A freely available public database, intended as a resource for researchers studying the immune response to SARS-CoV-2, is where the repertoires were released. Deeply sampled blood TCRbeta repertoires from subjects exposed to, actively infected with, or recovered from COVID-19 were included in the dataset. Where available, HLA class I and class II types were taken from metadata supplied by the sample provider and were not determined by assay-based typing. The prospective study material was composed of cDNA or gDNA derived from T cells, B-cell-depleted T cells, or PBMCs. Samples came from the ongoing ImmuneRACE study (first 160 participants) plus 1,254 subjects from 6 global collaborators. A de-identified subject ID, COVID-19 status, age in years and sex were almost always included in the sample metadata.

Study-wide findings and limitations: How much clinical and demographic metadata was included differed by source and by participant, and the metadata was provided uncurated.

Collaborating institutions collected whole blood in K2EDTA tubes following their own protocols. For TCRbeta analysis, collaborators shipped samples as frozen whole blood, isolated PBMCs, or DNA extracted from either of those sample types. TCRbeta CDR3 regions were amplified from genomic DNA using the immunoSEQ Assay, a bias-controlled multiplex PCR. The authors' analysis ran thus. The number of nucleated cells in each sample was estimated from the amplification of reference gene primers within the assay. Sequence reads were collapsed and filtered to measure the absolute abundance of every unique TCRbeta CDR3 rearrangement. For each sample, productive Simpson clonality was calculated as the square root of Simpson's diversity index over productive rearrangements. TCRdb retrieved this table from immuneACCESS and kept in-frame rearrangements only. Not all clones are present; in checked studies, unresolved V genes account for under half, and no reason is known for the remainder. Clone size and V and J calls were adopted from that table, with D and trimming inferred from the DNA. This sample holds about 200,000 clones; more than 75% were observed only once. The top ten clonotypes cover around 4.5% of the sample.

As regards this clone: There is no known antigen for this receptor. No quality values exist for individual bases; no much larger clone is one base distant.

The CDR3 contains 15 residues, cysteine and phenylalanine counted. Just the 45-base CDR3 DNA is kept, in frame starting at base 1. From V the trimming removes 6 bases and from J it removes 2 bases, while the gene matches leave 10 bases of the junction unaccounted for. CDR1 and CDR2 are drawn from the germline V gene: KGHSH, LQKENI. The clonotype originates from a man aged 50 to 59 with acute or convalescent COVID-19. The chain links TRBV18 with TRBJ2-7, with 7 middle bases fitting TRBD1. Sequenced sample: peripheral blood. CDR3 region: CASSKGTAVPYEQYF. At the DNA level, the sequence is TGTGCCAGCTCCAAGGGGACAGCCGTTCCCTACGAGCAGTACTTC.